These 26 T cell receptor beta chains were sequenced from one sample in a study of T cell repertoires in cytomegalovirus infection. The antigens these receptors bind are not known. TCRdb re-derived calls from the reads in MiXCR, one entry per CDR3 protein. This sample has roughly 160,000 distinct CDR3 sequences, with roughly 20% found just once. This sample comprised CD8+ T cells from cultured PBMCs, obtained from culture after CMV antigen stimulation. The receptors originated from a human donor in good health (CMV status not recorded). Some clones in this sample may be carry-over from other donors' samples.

In DNA, the CDR3 is TGTGCCAGCAGCTCCGCGGGGTACAATGAGCAGTTCTTC. Its translation: CASSSAGYNEQFF. The gene calls are TRBV7-6 and TRBJ2-1; the D gene is possibly TRBD2 (6 bases). V was trimmed by 4 bases and J by 4 bases, leaving 8 bases between them. Per the germline V gene, CDR1 is SGHVS and CDR2 is FNYEAQ. This CDR3 is built from 13 residues.

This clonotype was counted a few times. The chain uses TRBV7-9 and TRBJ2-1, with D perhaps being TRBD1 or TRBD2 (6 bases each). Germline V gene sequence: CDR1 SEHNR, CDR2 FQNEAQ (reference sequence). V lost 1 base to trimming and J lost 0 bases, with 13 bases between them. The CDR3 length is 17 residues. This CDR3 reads CASSLEGGLISYNEQFF. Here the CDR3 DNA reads TGTGCCAGCAGCTTAGAGGGGGGTCTTATCTCCTACAATGAGCAGTTCTTC.

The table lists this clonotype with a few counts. The CDR3 spells CASLTGAFF. CDR3 nucleotide sequence: TGTGCCAGCCTGACGGGAGCTTTCTTT. This chain joins TRBV2 and TRBJ1-1; D gene ambiguous. The length of the CDR3 is 9 residues. Between the trimmed V and J ends, which lost 8 bases and 10 bases, there was a span of 8 bases. Per the germline V gene, CDR1 is SNHLY and CDR2 is FYNNEI.

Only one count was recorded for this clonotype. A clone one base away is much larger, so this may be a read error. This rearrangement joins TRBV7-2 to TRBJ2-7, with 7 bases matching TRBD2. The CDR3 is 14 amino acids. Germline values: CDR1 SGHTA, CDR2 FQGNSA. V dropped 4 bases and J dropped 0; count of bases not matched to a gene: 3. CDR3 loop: CASSSGGGSYEQYV. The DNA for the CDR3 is TGTGCCAGCAGCTCGGGAGGTGGCTCCTACGAGCAGTACGTC.

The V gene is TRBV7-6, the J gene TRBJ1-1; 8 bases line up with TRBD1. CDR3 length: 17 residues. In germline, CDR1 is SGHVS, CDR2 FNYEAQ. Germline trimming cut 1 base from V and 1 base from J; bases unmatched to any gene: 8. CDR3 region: CASSLDLEQGENTEAFF. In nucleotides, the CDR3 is TGTGCCAGCAGCTTAGACCTCGAACAGGGGGAGAACACTGAAGCTTTCTTT.

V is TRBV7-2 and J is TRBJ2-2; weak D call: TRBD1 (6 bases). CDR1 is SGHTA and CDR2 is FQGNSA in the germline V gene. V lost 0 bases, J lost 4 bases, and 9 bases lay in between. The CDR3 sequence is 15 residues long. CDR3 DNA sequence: TGTGCCAGCAGCTTAGCGGGACACCGCACCGGGGAGCTGTTTTTT. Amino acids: CASSLAGHRTGELFF. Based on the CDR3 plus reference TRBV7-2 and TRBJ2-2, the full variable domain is GAGVSQSPSNKVTEKGKDVELRCDPISGHTALYWYRQSLGQGLEFLIYFQGNSAPDKSGLPSDRFSAERTGGSVSTLTIQRTQQEDSAVYLCASSLAGHRTGELFFGEGSRLTVL.

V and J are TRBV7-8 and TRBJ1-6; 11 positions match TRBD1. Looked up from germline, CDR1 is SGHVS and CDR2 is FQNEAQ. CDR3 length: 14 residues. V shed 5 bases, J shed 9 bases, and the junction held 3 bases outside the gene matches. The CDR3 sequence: CASSPGTGGSPLHF. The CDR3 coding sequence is TGTGCCAGCAGCCCAGGGACAGGGGGTTCACCCCTCCACTTT.

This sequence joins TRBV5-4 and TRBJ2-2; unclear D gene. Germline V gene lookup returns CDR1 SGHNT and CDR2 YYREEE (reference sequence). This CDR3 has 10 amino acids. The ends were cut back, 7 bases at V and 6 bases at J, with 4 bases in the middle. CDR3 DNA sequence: TGTGCCAGCGGGGCCGGGGAGCTGTTTTTT. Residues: CASGAGELFF. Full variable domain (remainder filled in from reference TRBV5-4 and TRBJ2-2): ETGVTQSPTHLIKTRGQQVTLRCSSQSGHNTVSWYQQALGQGPQFIFQYYREEENGRGNFPPRFSGLQFPNYSSELNVNALELDDSALYLCASGAGELFFGEGSRLTVL.

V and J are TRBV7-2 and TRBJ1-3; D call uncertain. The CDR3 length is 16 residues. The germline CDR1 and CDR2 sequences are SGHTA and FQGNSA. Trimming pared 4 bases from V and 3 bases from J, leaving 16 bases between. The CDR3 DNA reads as TGTGCCAGCAGCTCCGGTTGGGGAGGTGATGGAAACACCATATATTTT. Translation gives CASSSGWGGDGNTIYF. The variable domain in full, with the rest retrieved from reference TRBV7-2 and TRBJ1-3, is GAGVSQSPSNKVTEKGKDVELRCDPISGHTALYWYRQSLGQGLEFLIYFQGNSAPDKSGLPSDRFSAERTGGSVSTLTIQRTQQEDSAVYLCASSSGWGGDGNTIYFGEGSWLTVV.

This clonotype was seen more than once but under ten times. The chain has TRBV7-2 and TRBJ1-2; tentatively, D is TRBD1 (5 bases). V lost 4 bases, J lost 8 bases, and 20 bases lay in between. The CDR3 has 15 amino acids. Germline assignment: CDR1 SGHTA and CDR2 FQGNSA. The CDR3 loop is CASSSPGPGPGGYTF. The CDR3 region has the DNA TGTGCCAGCAGCTCCCCGGGACCGGGACCCGGGGGCTACACCTTC.

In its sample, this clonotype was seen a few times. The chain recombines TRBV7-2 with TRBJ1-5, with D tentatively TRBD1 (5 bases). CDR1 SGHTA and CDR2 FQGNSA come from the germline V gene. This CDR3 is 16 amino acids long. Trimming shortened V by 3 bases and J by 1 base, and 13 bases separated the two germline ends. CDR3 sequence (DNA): TGTGCCAGCAGCTTCGGGGGTATTGGGAGCAATCAGCCCCAGCATTTT. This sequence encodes CASSFGGIGSNQPQHF.

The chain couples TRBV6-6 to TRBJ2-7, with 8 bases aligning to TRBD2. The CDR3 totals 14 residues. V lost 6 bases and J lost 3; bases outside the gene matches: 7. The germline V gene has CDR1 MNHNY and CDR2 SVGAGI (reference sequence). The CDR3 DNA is TGTGCCAGCAGCGAGGAAGCGGGGGACTACGAGCAGTACTTC. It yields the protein CASSEEAGDYEQYF.

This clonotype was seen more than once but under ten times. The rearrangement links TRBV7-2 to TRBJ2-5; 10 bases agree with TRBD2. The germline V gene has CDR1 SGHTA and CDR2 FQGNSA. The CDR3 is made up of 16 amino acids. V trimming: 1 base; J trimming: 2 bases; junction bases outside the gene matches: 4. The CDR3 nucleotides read TGTGCCAGCAGCTTAGTAGCGGGGGGCCTTCAAGAGACCCAGTACTTC. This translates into CASSLVAGGLQETQYF.

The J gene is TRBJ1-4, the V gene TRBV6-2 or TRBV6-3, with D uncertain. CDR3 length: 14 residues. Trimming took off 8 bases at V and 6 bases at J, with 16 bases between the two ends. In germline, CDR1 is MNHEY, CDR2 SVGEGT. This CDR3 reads CASSRGKADEKLFF. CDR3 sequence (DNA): TGTGCCAGCTCCCGAGGTAAAGCGGATGAAAAACTGTTTTTT.

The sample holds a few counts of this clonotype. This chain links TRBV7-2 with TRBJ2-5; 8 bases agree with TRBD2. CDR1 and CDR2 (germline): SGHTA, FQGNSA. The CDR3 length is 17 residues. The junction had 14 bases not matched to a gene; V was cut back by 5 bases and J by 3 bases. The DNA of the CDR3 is TGTGCCAGCAGCCCCCGTATGGCGGGGGGAAGAAAAGAGACCCAGTACTTC. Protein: CASSPRMAGGRKETQYF. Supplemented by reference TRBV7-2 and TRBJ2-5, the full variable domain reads GAGVSQSPSNKVTEKGKDVELRCDPISGHTALYWYRQSLGQGLEFLIYFQGNSAPDKSGLPSDRFSAERTGGSVSTLTIQRTQQEDSAVYLCASSPRMAGGRKETQYFGPGTRLLVL.

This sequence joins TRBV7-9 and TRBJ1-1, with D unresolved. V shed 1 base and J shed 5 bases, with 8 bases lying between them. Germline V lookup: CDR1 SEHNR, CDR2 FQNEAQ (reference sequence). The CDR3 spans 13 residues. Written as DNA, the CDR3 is TGTGCCAGCAGCTTAGGATGGATGACTGAAGCTTTCTTT. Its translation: CASSLGWMTEAFF.

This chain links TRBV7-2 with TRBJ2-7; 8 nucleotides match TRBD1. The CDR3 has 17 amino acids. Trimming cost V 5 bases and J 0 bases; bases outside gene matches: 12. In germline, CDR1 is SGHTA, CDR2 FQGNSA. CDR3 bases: TGTGCCAGCAGCCCCCAATTTGGGACAGGTTACTCCTACGAGCAGTACTTC. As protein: CASSPQFGTGYSYEQYF.

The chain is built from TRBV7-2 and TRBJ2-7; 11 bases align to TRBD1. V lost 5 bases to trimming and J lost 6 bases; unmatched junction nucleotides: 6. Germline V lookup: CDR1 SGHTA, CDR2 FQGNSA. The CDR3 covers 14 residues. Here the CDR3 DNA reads TGTGCCAGCAGCCCTGGACAGGGGGCAAGCGAGCAGTACTTC. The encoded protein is CASSPGQGASEQYF.

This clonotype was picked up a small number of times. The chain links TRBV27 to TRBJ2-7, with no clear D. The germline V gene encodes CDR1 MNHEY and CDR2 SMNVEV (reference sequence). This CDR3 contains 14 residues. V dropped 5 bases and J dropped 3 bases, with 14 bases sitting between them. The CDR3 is CASSITGPSYEQYF. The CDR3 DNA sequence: TGTGCCAGCAGTATAACTGGACCGAGCTACGAGCAGTACTTC.

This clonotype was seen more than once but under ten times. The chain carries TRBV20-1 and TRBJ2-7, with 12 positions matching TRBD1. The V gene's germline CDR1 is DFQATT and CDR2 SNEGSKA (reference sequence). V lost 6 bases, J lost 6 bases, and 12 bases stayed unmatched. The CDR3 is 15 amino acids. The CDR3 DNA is TGCAGTGCCTTTCGAAGGGACAGGGGGCCCCGCGAGCAGTACTTC. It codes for CSAFRRDRGPREQYF.

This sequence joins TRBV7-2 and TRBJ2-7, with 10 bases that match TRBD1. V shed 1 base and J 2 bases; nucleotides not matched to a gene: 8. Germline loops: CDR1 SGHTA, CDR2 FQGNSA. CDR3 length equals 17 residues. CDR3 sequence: CASSLEDGTGDPYEQYF. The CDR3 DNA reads TGTGCCAGCAGCTTAGAGGACGGGACAGGGGACCCCTACGAGCAGTACTTC.

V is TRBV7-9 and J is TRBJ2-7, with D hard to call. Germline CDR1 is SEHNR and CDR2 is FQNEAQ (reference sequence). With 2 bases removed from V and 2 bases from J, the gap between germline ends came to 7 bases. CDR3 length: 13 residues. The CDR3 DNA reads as TGTGCCAGCAGCTTATATAGCCCCTACGAGCAGTACTTC. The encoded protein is CASSLYSPYEQYF.

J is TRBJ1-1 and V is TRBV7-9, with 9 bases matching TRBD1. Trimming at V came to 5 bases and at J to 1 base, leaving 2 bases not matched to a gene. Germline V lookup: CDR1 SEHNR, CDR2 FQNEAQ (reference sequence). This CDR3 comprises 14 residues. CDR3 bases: TGTGCCAGCAGCAAACAGGGGGCGAACACTGAAGCTTTCTTT. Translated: CASSKQGANTEAFF.

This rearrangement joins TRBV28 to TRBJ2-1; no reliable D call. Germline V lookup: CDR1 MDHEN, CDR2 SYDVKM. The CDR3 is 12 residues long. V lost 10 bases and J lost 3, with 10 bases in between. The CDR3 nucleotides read TGTGCCACTACGAGCGTCTACAATGAGCAGTTCTTC. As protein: CATTSVYNEQFF.

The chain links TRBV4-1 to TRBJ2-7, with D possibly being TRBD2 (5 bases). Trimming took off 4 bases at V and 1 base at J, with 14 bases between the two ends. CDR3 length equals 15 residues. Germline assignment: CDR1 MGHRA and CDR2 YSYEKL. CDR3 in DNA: TGCGCCAGCAGCCTAGCGACTCGCGCTTCCTACGAGCAGTACTTC. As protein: CASSLATRASYEQYF.

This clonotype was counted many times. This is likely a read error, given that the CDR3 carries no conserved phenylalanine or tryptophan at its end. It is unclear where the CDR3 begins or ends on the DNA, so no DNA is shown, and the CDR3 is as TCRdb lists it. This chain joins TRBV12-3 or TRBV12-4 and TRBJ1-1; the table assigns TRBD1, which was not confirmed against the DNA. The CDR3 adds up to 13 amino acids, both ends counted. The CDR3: CASSLRDLDPVLG.